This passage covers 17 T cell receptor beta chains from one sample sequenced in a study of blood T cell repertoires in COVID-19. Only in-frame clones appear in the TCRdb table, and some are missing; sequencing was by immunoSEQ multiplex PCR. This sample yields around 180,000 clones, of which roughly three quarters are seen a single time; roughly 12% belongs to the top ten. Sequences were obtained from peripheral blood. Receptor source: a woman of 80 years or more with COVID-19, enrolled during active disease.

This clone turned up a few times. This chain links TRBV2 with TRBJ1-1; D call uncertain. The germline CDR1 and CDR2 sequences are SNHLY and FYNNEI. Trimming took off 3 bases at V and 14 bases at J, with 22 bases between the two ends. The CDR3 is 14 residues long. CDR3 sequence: CASSERRDLRVVFF. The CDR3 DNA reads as TGTGCCAGCAGTGAGCGGAGGGATCTAAGGGTTGTGTTCTTT.

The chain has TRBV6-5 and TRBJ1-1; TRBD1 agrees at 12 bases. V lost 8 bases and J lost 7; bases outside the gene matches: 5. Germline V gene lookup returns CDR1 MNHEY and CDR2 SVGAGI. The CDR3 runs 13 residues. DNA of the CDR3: TGTGCCAGCCAGGGACAGGGGGCTGGTGAAGCTTTCTTT. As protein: CASQGQGAGEAFF.

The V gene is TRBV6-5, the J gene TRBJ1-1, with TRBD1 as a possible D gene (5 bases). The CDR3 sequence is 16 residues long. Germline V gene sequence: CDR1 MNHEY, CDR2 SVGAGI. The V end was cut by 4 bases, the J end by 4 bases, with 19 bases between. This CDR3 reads CASSSGWGRRGTEAFF. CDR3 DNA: TGTGCCAGCAGTTCAGGGTGGGGTAGGAGAGGCACTGAAGCTTTCTTT.

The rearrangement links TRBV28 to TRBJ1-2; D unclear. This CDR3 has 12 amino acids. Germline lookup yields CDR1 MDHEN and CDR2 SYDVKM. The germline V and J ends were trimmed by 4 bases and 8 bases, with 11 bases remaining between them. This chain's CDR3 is CASSSLYRGYTF. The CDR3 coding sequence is TGTGCCAGCAGTTCCCTCTATAGAGGCTACACCTTC.

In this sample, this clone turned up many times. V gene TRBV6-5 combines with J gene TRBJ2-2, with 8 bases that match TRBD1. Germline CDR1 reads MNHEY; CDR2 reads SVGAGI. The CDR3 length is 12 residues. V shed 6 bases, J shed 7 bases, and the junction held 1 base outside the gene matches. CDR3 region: CASRQGDGELFF. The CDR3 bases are TGTGCCAGCAGACAGGGGGACGGGGAGCTGTTTTTT.

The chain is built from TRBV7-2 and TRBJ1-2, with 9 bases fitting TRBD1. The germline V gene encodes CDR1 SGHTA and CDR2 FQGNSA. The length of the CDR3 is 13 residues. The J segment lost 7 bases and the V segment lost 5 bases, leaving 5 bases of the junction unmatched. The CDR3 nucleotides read TGTGCCAGCAGCGCGACAGGGGGAGTTGGCTACACCTTC. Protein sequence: CASSATGGVGYTF. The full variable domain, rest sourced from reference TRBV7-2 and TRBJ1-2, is GAGVSQSPSNKVTEKGKDVELRCDPISGHTALYWYRQSLGQGLEFLIYFQGNSAPDKSGLPSDRFSAERTGGSVSTLTIQRTQQEDSAVYLCASSATGGVGYTFGSGTRLTVV.

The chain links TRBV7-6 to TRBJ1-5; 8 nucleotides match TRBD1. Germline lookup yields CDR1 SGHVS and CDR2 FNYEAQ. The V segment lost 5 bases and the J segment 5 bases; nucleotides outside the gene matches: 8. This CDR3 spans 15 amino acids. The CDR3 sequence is CASSLDRGKDQPQHF. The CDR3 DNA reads TGTGCCAGCAGCCTCGACAGGGGAAAAGATCAGCCCCAGCATTTT.

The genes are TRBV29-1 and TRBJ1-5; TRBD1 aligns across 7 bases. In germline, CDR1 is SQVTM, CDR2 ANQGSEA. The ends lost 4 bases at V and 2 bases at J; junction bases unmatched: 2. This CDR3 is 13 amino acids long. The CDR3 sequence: CSVGDSRNQPQHF. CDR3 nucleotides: TGCAGCGTTGGGGACAGTCGCAATCAGCCCCAGCATTTT.

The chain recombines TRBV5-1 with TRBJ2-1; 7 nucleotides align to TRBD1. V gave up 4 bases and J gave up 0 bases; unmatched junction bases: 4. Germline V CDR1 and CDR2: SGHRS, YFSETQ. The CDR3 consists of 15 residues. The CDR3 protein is CASSVTGASYNEQFF. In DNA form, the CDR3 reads TGCGCCAGCAGCGTAACAGGGGCCTCCTACAATGAGCAGTTCTTC.

The DNA for the CDR3 is TGTGCCAGCAGTCTAGACAGGGGTGCCTACGAGCAGTACTTC. Its translation is CASSLDRGAYEQYF. This chain connects TRBV6-5 to TRBJ2-7; 8 bases fit TRBD1. V shed 5 bases and J 2 bases; nucleotides not matched to a gene: 5. The CDR3 sequence is 14 residues long. Germline CDR1 reads MNHEY; CDR2 reads SVGAGI.

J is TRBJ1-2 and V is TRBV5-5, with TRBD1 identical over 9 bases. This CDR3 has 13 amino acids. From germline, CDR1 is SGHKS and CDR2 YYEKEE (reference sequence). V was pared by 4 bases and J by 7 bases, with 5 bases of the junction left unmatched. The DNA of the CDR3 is TGTGCCAGCAGCATACAGGGGGCTCTTGGCTACACCTTC. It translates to CASSIQGALGYTF.

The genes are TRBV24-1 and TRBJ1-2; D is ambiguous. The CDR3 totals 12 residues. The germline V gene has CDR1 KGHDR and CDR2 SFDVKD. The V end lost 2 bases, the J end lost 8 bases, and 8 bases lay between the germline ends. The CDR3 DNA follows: TGTGCCACCAGTGATTCCGTGGCAGGCTACACCTTC. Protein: CATSDSVAGYTF.

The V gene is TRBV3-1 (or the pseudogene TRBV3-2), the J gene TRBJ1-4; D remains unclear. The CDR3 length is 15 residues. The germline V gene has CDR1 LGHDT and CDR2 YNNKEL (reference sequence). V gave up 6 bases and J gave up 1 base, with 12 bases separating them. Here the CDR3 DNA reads TGTGCCAGCAGGCCCTCAGAGGGAACTAATGAAAAACTGTTTTTT. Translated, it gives CASRPSEGTNEKLFF.

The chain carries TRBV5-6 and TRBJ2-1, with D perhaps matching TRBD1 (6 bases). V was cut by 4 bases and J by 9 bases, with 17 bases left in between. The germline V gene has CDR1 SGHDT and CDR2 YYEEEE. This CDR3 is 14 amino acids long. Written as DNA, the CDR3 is TGTGCCAGCAGCCCGACAGGCCCTGGGGGTGAGCAGTTCTTC. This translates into CASSPTGPGGEQFF.

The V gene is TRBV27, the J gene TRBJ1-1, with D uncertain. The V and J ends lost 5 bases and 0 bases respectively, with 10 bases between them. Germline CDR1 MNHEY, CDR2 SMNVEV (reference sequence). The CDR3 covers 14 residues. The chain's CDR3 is CASSQTVMNTEAFF. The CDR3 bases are TGTGCCAGCAGTCAGACTGTTATGAACACTGAAGCTTTCTTT.

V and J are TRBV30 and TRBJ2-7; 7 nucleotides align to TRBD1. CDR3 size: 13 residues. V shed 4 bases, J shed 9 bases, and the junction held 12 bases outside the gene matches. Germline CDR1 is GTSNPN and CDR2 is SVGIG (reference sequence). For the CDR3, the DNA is TGTGCCTGGAATTCAGGGGGAAAACACTCGCAGTACTTC. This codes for CAWNSGGKHSQYF.

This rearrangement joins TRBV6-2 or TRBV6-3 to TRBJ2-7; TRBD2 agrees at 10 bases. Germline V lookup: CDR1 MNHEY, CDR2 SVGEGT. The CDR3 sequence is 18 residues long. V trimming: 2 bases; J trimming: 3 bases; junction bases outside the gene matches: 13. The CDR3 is CASSYEPLAGGGYYEQYF. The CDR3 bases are TGTGCCAGCAGTTACGAACCCTTAGCGGGGGGCGGATACTACGAGCAGTACTTC.